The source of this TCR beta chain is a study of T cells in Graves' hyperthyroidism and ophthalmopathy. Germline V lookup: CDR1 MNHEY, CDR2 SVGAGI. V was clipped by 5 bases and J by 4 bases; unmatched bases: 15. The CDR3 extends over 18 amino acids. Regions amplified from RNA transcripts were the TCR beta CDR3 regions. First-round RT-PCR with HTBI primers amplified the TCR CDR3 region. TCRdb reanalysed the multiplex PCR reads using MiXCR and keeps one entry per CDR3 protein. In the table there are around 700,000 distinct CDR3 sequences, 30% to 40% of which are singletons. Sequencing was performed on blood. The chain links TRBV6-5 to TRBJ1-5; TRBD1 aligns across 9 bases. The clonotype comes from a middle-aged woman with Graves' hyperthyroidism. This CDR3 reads CASSRPRDPGTGNQPQHF. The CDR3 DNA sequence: TGTGCCAGCAGTCGACCTAGGGACCCCGGGACAGGGAATCAGCCCCAGCATTTT.